This record looks at one TCR beta chain sequence and its context. This entry comes from a study of OX40 agonist ivuxolimab in advanced cancers. The CDR3 loop spans 13 amino acids. Germline CDR1 and CDR2: SGHTA and FQGTGA. V was trimmed by 5 bases and J by 3 bases, leaving 8 bases between them. Only in-frame clones appear in the TCRdb table, and some are missing; sequencing was by immunoSEQ multiplex PCR. The sample holds 35,000 to 50,000 clones; around 90% are singletons and the top ten take around 20%. The clonotype was recovered from an adult with an advanced solid tumor such as melanoma, head and neck, liver or kidney cancer. The chain employs TRBV7-3 and TRBJ2-1; D is unclear. Material: CD4+ or CD8+ T cells sorted from blood, obtained in a trial of the OX40 agonist ivuxolimab. The CDR3 DNA is TGTGCCAGCAGCCAAGACCACTACAATGAGCAGTTCTTC. Translation gives CASSQDHYNEQFF.